Below are 5 T cell receptor beta chains sequenced from a single sample in a study of shared clonotypes between healthy human individuals. Generated by immunoSEQ multiplex PCR, the TCRdb table keeps only in-frame clones and is missing some. The sample includes 740,000 or so clones, around 73% of them seen just once. The specimen was memory CD4+ T cells sorted from blood. Stated subset: CD45RA-negative fraction. The origin of the receptors is a woman in her twenties or thirties in good health.

This clone has a handful of counts. This specimen includes other DNA sequences encoding the same CDR3. The V call is TRBV7-9, the J call TRBJ2-1; tentative D call: TRBD2 (6 bases). Germline values: CDR1 SEHNR, CDR2 FQNEAQ (reference sequence). This CDR3 region has 13 residues. Between the trimmed V and J ends, which lost 2 bases and 5 bases, there was a span of 7 bases. The CDR3 region is CASSLWGDNEQFF. CDR3 in DNA: TGTGCCAGCAGCTTATGGGGGGACAATGAGCAGTTCTTC.

V usage is TRBV6-1 and J usage is TRBJ1-2, with TRBD1 as a possible D gene (6 bases). The V end was cut by 0 bases, the J end by 11 bases, with 16 bases between. The germline gives CDR1 MNHNS, CDR2 SASEGT. The CDR3 covers 14 residues. CDR3 in DNA: TGTGCCAGCAGTGAAGCGGGGGGCGGGATGCAATACACCTTC. Its translation: CASSEAGGGMQYTF.

This clone appeared a few times. The rearrangement links TRBV6-6 to TRBJ2-7; 9 positions agree with TRBD1. Trimming removed 6 bases from V and 2 bases from J; junction bases left unmatched: 5. The germline V gene encodes CDR1 MNHNY and CDR2 SVGAGI (reference sequence). The CDR3 consists of 14 residues. The CDR3 reads CASRWTGEPYEQYF. The CDR3 DNA sequence: TGTGCCAGCAGGTGGACAGGGGAACCCTACGAGCAGTACTTC.

This clone has at least ten counts. The chain combines TRBV27 with TRBJ2-1, with 10 positions matching TRBD2. The ends lost 7 bases at V and 6 bases at J; junction bases unmatched: 12. Per the germline V gene, CDR1 is MNHEY and CDR2 is SMNVEV (reference sequence). The CDR3 has 16 residues. CDR3 protein: CASKILSGRALNEQFF. CDR3 coding DNA: TGTGCCAGCAAGATCCTAAGCGGGAGGGCCCTCAATGAGCAGTTCTTC.

The chain employs TRBV28 and TRBJ2-7; 9 bases align to TRBD1. Looked up from germline, CDR1 is MDHEN and CDR2 is SYDVKM. The CDR3 contains 15 residues. With 1 base clipped from V and 3 bases from J, the junction kept 4 bases outside the gene matches. CDR3 DNA sequence: TGTGCCAGCAGTTTATCCGGGACAGGGTACTACGAGCAGTACTTC. Its translation: CASSLSGTGYYEQYF.